The rows below give T cell receptor beta chains drawn from one sample of a study of cytomegalovirus exposure and HLA in healthy donors. TCRdb keeps only in-frame clones here, not all; method: immunoSEQ multiplex PCR. The table includes 150,000 or so clones, approximately 82% detected once. Sample: PBMCs. These receptors were taken from a man in his thirties or forties in good health and CMV-seropositive. Each CDR3 is given with its conserved first and last residue. A D gene is named only where the DNA matches it firmly. Clone size appears in some rows only: once, few, many, or a class for an expanded clone.

V,J,size,D,length,DNA,CDR3
TRBV11-2,TRBJ2-1,NA,TRBD1,15,TGTGCCAGCAGCGAACTCCAGGGGGCGTACAATGAGCAGTTCTTC,CASSELQGAYNEQFF
TRBV6-1,TRBJ2-1,NA,TRBD2,15,TGTGCCAGCAGGGCCCGGACTAGCGGGAGCAATGAGCAGTTCTTC,CASRARTSGSNEQFF
TRBV18,TRBJ2-2,NA,TRBD1,16,TGTGCCAGCTCACCAGAGGGGGCGTTGAATGGCGGGGAGCTGTTTTTT,CASSPEGALNGGELFF
TRBV6-5,TRBJ2-3,once,NA,12,TGTGCCAGCAGTCCCTCGGGGGGCCCCAGGTATTTT,CASSPSGGPRYF
TRBV27,TRBJ1-6,NA,TRBD1,15,TGTGCCAGCAGTTTACACAGGGGGCATGATTCACCCCTCCACTTT,CASSLHRGHDSPLHF
TRBV5-1,TRBJ2-1,NA,NA,13,TGCGCCAGCCACACGGGGGACTACAATGAGCAGTTCTTC,CASHTGDYNEQFF
TRBV2,TRBJ1-1,NA,TRBD1,14,TGTGCCAGCAGCCTCCAGGGGGCGAGGACTGAAGCTTTCTTT,CASSLQGARTEAFF
TRBV9,TRBJ2-3,NA,NA,15,TGTGCCAGCAGCGTAGGTAGCATTCGCACAGATACGCAGTATTTT,CASSVGSIRTDTQYF
TRBV7-2,TRBJ2-1,NA,TRBD2,12,TGTGCCAGCAGCACTCTAGCGGGGACCCTGTTCTTC,CASSTLAGTLFF
TRBV4-2,TRBJ2-5,NA,TRBD2,16,TGTGCCAGCAGCCAAGGAAGCGGGGGGCCCCAAGAGACCCAGTACTTC,CASSQGSGGPQETQYF
TRBV10-3,TRBJ2-5,NA,NA,15,TGTGCCATCAGCTCCGCCGGCGGGAACCAAGAGACCCAGTACTTC,CAISSAGGNQETQYF
TRBV30,TRBJ2-3,NA,NA,15,TGTGCCTGGGACACTGGGGGGGCGAGCACAGATACGCAGTATTTT,CAWDTGGASTDTQYF
TRBV5-4,TRBJ2-7,many,TRBD2,15,TGTGCCAGCAGCCCCGGGACTAGCGGGACCTACGAGCAGTACTTC,CASSPGTSGTYEQYF
TRBV11-2,TRBJ2-3,NA,TRBD2,17,TGTGCCAGCAGCTTAGATTCCCTAGCGGGAAGCACAGATACGCAGTATTTT,CASSLDSLAGSTDTQYF
TRBV2,TRBJ1-5,NA,NA,14,TGTGCCAGCAGTCGACAGTGGGGTAATCAGCCCCAGCATTTT,CASSRQWGNQPQHF
TRBV28,TRBJ2-7,NA,NA,16,TGTGCCAGCAGTTCTTCAGGGGGCGCGGGAGTGCTAGGGCAGTACTTC,CASSSSGGAGVLGQYF
TRBV15,TRBJ1-3,NA,TRBD1,21,TGTGCCACCAGCAGAGGGGGGGCTTATTCGCCTACAGGGGGATCTGGAAACACCATATATTTT,CATSRGGAYSPTGGSGNTIYF
TRBV2,TRBJ1-1,NA,NA,13,TGTGCCAGCAGTGAATGGGGACTCGCTGAAGCTTTCTTT,CASSEWGLAEAFF
TRBV28,TRBJ1-1,NA,NA,14,TGTGCCAGCAGTTCCCCACAGATGAACACTGAAGCTTTCTTT,CASSSPQMNTEAFF
TRBV6-5,TRBJ1-5,NA,NA,15,TGTGCCAGCAGTCTGAGACAGGAGAGCAATCAGCCCCAGCATTTT,CASSLRQESNQPQHF
TRBV2,TRBJ1-6,NA,NA,16,TGTGCCAGCAGTGCAAACGACCCCGGGTCCGGGTCACCCCTCCACTTT,CASSANDPGSGSPLHF
TRBV5-4,TRBJ1-1,NA,TRBD1,14,TGTGCCAGCAGCGAGGGACAGGGGGCCACTGAAGCTTTCTTT,CASSEGQGATEAFF
TRBV28,TRBJ1-4,NA,TRBD1,15,TGTGCCAGCAGTGACGGAGGACAGGGTAATGAAAAACTGTTTTTT,CASSDGGQGNEKLFF
TRBV30,TRBJ2-3,NA,NA,14,TGTGCCTGGAGTGCCTTCGGGGGTACAGATACGCAGTATTTT,CAWSAFGGTDTQYF
TRBV5-4,TRBJ2-1,NA,TRBD2,15,TGTGCCAGCAGCTTGGTGGGGACTAGCGGGAGGGAGCAGTTCTTC,CASSLVGTSGREQFF
TRBV7-9,TRBJ2-3,NA,NA,12,TGTTCCAGCAGCGTCCGGGGGGATACGCAGTATTTT,CSSSVRGDTQYF
TRBV6-1,TRBJ2-1,NA,NA,16,TGTGCCAGCAGTGCCCCGAGGGTAGGGTCCTACAATGAGCAGTTCTTC,CASSAPRVGSYNEQFF
TRBV5-1,TRBJ2-7,NA,NA,15,TGCGCCAGCCGCCCCACGAGGATCCCTAGCGACGAGCAGTACTTC,CASRPTRIPSDEQYF
TRBV6-6,TRBJ2-1,few,NA,13,TGTGCCAGCAGTTCCACAGGTTACAATGAGCAGTTCTTC,CASSSTGYNEQFF
TRBV30,TRBJ1-4,NA,NA,22,TGTGCCTGGAGCTTCCCCTTCGGGAAAAACCTGGGTGGAAGGGTTACTAATGAAAAACTGTTTTTT,CAWSFPFGKNLGGRVTNEKLFF
TRBV29-1,TRBJ2-5,NA,TRBD1,14,TGCAGCGTTGGGGAATCCGGGACAGGAGGGACCCAGTACTTC,CSVGESGTGGTQYF